The TCR beta chain under discussion was sequenced for a study of beta chain features in type 1 diabetes. About the research overall: Examination covered around 98 million sorted cells spanning all samples.

Germline CDR1 is ENHRY and CDR2 is SYGVKD. V lost 8 bases to trimming and J lost 3 bases; unmatched junction nucleotides: 5. The CDR3 is 13 amino acids. Expressed TCRB transcripts were sequenced, since all the RNA that had been isolated was reverse transcribed. The study obtained an average of about 1.01 million reads from stem cell-like memory T cell samples. Profiling relied on immunoSEQ multiplex PCR, and the TCRdb table lists in-frame clones only, not all of them. Of under 20,000 clones listed, around 46% are singletons. The TCR originated in a man aged 18 to 35 in good health. The rearrangement joins TRBV10-3 to TRBJ1-1, with 8 bases identical to TRBD1. The material sequenced was stem cell memory CD4+ T cells from blood. This CDR3 is CAISVTGDTEAFF. The CDR3 nucleotides are TGTGCCATCTCTGTGACAGGGGACACTGAAGCTTTCTTT.